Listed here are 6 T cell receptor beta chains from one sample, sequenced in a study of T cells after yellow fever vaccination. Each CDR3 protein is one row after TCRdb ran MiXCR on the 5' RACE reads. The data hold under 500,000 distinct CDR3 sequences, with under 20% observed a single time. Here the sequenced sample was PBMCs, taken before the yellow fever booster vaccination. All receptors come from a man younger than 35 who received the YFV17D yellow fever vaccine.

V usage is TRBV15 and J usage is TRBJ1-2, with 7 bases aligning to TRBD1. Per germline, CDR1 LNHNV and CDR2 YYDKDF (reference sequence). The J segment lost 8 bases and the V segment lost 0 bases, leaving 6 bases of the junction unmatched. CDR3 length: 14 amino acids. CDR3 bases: TGTGCCACCAGCAGAGACTGGACAGGACCCGGCTACACCTTC. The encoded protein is CATSRDWTGPGYTF.

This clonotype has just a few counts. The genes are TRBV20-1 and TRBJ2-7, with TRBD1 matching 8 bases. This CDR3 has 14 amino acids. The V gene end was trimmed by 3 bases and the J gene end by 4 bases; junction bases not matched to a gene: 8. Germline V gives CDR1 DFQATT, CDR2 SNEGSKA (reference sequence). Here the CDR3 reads CSARAGGSGYEQYV. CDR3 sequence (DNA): TGCAGTGCTAGGGCAGGGGGCTCCGGGTACGAGCAGTACGTC.

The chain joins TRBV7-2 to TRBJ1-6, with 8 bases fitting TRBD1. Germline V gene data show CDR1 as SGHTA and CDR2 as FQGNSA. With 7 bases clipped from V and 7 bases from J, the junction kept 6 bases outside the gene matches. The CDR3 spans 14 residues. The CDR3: CASTRTGWNSPLHF. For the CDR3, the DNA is TGTGCCAGCACCCGGACAGGGTGGAATTCACCCCTCCACTTT.

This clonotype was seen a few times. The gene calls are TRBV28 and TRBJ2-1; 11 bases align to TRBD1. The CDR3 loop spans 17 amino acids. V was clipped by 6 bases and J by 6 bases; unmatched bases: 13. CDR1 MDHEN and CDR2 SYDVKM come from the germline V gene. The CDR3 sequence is CASRSGSGQGAANEQFF. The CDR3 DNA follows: TGTGCCAGCAGGTCTGGTTCAGGACAGGGGGCCGCCAATGAGCAGTTCTTC. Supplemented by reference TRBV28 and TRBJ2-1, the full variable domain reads DVKVTQSSRYLVKRTGEKVFLECVQDMDHENMFWYRQDPGLGLRLIYFSYDVKMKEKGDIPEGYSVSREKKERFSLILESASTNQTSMYLCASRSGSGQGAANEQFFGPGTRLTVL.

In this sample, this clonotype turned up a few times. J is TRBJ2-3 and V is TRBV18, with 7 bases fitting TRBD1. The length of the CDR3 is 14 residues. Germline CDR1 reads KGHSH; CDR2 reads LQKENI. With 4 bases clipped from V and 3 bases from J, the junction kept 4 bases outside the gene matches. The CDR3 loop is CASSLSTGTDTQYF. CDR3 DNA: TGTGCCAGCTCACTATCGACAGGGACAGATACGCAGTATTTT.

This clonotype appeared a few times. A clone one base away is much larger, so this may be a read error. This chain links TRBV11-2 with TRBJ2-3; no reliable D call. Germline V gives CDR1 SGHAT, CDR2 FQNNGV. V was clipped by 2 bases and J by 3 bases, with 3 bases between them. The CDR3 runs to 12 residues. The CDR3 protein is CASSLWTDTQYF. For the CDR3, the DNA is TGTGCCAGCAGCTTATGGACAGATACGCAGTATTTT.